This T cell receptor beta chain was identified in a study of cytotoxic CD8 clonotypes in ibrutinib-treated CLL (dated by TCRdb to 2020 to 2022). In the study overall: The cohort had about ten relapsed/refractory and under 16 treatment-naive patients; 17 were IGHV unmutated. Cryopreserved peripheral blood mononuclear cells were collected before treatment, at response, and at either disease progression or sustained remission. Samples averaged about 260,000 productive templates and more than 85,000 productive rearrangements. Responses were partial in approximately 24 patients and complete in 2; after median approximately 5.5 years follow-up, about 14 stayed in remission and some twelve progressed. Longitudinal samples were available for about 30% of the roughly 90 trial participants. All remission and progressive disease samples were collected while patients were still receiving ibrutinib. Response samples were taken after a median of approximately eleven months on treatment, ranging from 6 to 36 months. Points the paper makes about the study in general: Sampling times were not matched between sustained-remission and progressing patients, and lymph node repertoires were not studied. Baseline clonality was found to be higher than that of age-matched healthy donors and was strongly correlated with circulating CD8+ T-cell counts. An increase in clonality was observed at ibrutinib response, with clonality remaining stable during sustained remission and falling back toward baseline at progression. Public clonotypes were found to be uncommon and were observed to contract or remain stable during treatment; the increase in clonality was shown to reflect expansion of private clonotypes at ibrutinib response.

The goal of deep resolution MiSeq sequencing was a depth between 1 in 1 million and 1 in 200,000 T cells, and coverage averaged 10x per clonotype. TCR beta libraries were generated with the immunoSEQ hsTCRB Kit. The source study handled its data this way. Data were analyzed with ImmunoSEQ Data Assistant and ImmunoSEQ Analyzer, with V, D and J genes assigned per IMGT definitions. Clonality, which ranges from 0 to 1, was calculated by subtracting the normalized Shannon entropy of productive rearrangement frequencies from one. Only overrepresented clonotypes making up at least 0.05% of each patient's repertoire were included in the public clonotype analysis. More than ten repertoires from age-matched healthy donors, obtained from immuneACCESS, served as clonality controls. Held by TCRdb, this immuneACCESS table contains in-frame sequences only and omits some clones. Under half of the omission traces to an unresolved V gene where checked; the cause of the rest is unknown. That table supplies the V and J calls and clone size; D and trimming were determined from the DNA. The sample table shows 45,000 to 55,000 clones, and roughly 50% are seen once. The ten most abundant clones make up less than 35% of the sample.

The time point label corresponds to: roughly 12 months on ibrutinib. For TCR beta library preparation, roughly 2 micrograms of genomic DNA were extracted from the cryopreserved PBMCs. High-throughput TCR beta sequencing was performed on longitudinal blood samples from CLL patients receiving ibrutinib monotherapy. The patients took part in an open-label, single-center phase 2 trial of ibrutinib monotherapy. This clone was observed at least ten times. Its antigen has not been determined. No base-level quality is on record; no much larger clone is a single base apart. Taken from cysteine to phenylalanine, the CDR3 has 13 residues. Solely the CDR3 DNA is kept, with 39 bases framed from the first base. The germline V gene encodes CDR1 SNHLY and CDR2 FYNNEI. V is pared back by 6 bases and J by 15 bases, with 21 bases lying between the germline termini.

The chain is assembled from TRBV2 and TRBJ2-1; the D segment could be TRBD1, given 5 matching bases. The TCR sequence derives from a human donor with chronic lymphocytic leukemia. Sequenced here: PBMCs, sampled after 12 months of ibrutinib treatment. The base sequence is TGTGCCAGCAGGGTGCTGGACAACGTGGGTGGGTTCTTC. Translated, it reads CASRVLDNVGGFF.